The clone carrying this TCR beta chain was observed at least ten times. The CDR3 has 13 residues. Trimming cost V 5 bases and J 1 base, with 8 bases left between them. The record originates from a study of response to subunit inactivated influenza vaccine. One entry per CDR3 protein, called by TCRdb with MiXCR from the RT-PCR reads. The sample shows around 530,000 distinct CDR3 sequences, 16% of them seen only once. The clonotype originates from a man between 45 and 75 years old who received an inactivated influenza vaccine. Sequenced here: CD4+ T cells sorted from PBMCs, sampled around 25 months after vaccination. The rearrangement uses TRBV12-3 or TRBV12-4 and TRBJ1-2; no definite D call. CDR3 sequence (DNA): TGTGCCAGCAGTCGGGAGCATAACTATGGCTACACCTTC. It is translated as CASSREHNYGYTF.